This T cell receptor beta chain was sequenced in a study of blood T cell repertoires in COVID-19. Sequencing used immunoSEQ multiplex PCR; TCRdb keeps in-frame clones, though not all of them. This sample yields about 150,000 clones, of which about 85% are seen a single time; 8.3% belongs to the top ten. CDR1 is SEHNR, CDR2 FQNEAQ, per germline (reference sequence). The CDR3 has 16 residues. V was pared by 5 bases and J by 4 bases, with 18 bases between. This sequence joins TRBV7-9 and TRBJ2-1; D is possibly TRBD2 (7 bases). The material sequenced was peripheral blood. The receptor's source is a woman aged 55-70 years with COVID-19, enrolled during active disease. The CDR3 protein is CASSLYQGRGYNEQFF. In nucleotides, the CDR3 is TGTGCCAGCAGCCTCTACCAGGGGAGGGGATACAATGAGCAGTTCTTC.